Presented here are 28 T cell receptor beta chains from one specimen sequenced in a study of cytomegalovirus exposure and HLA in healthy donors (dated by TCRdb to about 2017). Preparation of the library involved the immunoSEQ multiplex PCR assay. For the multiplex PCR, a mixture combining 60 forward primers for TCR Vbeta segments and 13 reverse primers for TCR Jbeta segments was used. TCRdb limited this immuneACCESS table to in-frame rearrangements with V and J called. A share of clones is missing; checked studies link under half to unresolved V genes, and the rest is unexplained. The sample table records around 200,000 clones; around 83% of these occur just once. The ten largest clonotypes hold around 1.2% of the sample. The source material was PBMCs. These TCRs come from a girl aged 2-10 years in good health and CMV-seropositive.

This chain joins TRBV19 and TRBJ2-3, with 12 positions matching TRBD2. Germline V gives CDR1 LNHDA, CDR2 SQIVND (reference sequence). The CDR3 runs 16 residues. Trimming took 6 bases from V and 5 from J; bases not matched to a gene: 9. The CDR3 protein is CASRELAGGRRDTQYF. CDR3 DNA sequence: TGTGCCAGTAGAGAACTAGCGGGAGGTAGAAGAGATACGCAGTATTTT.

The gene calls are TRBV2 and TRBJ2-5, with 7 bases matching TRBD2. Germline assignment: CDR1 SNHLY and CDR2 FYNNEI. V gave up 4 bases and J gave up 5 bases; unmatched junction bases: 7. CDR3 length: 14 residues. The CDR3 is CASSADRGDETQYF. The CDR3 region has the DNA TGTGCCAGCAGTGCGGATCGGGGGGATGAGACCCAGTACTTC.

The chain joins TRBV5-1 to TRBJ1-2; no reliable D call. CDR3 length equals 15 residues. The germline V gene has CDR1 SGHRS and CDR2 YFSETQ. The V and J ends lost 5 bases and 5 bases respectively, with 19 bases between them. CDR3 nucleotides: TGCGCCAGCAGACTCCACATGGGTGAGGAGTATGGCTACACCTTC. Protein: CASRLHMGEEYGYTF.

The CDR3: CASSRQNYGYTF. The CDR3 DNA is TGTGCCAGCAGTCGACAGAACTATGGCTACACCTTC. The chain couples TRBV6-6 to TRBJ1-2; TRBD1 might be the D (5 bases). The CDR3 totals 12 residues. The germline gives CDR1 MNHNY, CDR2 SVGAGI (reference sequence). The V end was cut by 5 bases, the J end by 2 bases, with 6 bases between.

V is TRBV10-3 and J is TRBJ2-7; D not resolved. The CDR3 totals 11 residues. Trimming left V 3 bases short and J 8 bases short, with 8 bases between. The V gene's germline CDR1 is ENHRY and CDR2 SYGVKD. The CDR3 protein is CAISEAYKQYF. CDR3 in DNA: TGTGCCATCAGTGAAGCTTATAAGCAGTACTTC.

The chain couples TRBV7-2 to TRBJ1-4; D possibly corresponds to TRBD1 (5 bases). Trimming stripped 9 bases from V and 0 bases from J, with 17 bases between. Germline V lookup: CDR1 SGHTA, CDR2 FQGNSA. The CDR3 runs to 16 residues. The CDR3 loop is CASPCRVTTTNEKLFF. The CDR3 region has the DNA TGTGCCAGTCCCTGCAGGGTAACAACAACTAATGAAAAACTGTTTTTT.

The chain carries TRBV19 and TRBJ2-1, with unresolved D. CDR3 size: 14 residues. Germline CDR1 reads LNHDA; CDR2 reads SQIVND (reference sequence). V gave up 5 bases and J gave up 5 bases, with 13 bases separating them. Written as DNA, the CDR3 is TGTGCCAGTAGTCCTCTGTGGCTGAACAATGAGCAGTTCTTC. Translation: CASSPLWLNNEQFF.

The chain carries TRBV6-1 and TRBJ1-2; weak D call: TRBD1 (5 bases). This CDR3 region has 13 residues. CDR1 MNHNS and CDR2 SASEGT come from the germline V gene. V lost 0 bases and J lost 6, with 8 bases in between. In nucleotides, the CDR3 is TGTGCCAGCAGTGAAGCAGGGGTTCATGGCTACACCTTC. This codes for CASSEAGVHGYTF.

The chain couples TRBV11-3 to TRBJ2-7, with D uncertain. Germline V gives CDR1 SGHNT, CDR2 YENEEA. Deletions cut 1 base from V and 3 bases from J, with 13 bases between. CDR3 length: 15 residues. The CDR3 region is CASSLALRALYEQYF. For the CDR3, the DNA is TGTGCCAGCAGCTTAGCGCTTCGAGCCCTCTACGAGCAGTACTTC.

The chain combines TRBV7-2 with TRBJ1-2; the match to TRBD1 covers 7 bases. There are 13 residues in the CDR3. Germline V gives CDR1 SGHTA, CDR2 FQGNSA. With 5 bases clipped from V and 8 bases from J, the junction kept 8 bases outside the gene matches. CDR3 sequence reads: CASSPTGTGGYTF. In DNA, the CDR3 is TGTGCCAGCAGCCCGACAGGGACGGGCGGCTACACCTTC.

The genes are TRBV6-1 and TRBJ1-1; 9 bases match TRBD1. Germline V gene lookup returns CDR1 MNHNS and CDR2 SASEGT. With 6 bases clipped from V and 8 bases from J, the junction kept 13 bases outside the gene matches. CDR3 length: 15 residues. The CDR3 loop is CASRPQGTGRPEAFF. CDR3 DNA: TGTGCCAGCAGACCCCAAGGGACAGGGCGACCCGAAGCTTTCTTT.

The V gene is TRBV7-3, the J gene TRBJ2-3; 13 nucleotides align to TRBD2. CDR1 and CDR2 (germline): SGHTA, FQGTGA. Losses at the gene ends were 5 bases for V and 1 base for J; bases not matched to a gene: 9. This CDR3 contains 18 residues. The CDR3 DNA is TGTGCCAGCAGCCTCCGGACTAGCGGGGGCGTACGCACAGATACGCAGTATTTT. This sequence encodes CASSLRTSGGVRTDTQYF.

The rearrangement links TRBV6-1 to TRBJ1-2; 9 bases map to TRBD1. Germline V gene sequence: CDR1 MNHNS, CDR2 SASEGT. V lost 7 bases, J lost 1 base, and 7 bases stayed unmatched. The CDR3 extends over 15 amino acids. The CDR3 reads CASNHGTGSNYGYTF. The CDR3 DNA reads TGTGCCAGCAACCATGGGACAGGGAGTAACTATGGCTACACCTTC.

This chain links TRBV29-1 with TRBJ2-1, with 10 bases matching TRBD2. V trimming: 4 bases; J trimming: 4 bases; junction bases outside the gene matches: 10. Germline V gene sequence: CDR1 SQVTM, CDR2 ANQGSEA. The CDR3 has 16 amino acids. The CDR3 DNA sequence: TGCAGCGTTGGGTTGAGAGCGGGAGGGGGGTACAATGAGCAGTTCTTC. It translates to CSVGLRAGGGYNEQFF.

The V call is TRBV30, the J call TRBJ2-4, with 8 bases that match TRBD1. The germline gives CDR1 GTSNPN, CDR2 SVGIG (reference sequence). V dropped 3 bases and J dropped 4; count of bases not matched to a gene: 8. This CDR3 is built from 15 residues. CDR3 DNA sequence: TGTGCCTGGAGCATGCGGGACAGGCGAAAAAACATTCAGTACTTC. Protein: CAWSMRDRRKNIQYF.

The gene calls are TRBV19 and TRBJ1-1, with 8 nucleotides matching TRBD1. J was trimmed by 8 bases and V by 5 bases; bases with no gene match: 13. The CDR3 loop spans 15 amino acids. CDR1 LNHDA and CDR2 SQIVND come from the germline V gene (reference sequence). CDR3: CASSPPTGTGAEAFF. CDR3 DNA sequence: TGTGCCAGTAGTCCACCCACGGGGACAGGAGCAGAAGCTTTCTTT. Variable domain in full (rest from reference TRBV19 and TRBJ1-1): DGGITQSPKYLFRKEGQNVTLSCEQNLNHDAMYWYRQDPGQGLRLIYYSQIVNDFQKGDIAEGYSVSREKKESFPLTVTSAQKNPTAFYLCASSPPTGTGAEAFFGQGTRLTVV.

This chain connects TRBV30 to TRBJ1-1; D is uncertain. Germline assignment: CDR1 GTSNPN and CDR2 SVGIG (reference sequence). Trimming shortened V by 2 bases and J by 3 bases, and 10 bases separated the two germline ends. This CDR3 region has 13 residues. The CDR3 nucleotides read TGTGCCTGGAGTAGAATGGGAGACACTGAAGCTTTCTTT. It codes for CAWSRMGDTEAFF.

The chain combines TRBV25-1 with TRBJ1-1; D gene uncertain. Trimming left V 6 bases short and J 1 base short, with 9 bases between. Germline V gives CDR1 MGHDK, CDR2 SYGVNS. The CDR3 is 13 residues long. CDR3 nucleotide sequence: TGTGCCAGCAGCCCGAGACAGAACACTGAAGCTTTCTTT. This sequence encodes CASSPRQNTEAFF.

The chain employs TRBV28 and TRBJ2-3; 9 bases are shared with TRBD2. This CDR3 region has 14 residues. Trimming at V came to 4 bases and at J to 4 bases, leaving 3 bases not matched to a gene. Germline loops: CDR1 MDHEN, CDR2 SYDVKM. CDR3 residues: CASSSSGKADTQYF. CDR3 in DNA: TGTGCCAGCAGTTCTAGCGGGAAGGCAGATACGCAGTATTTT.

The CDR3 DNA sequence: TGTGCCACCTCCTCAGGGGCCCACGAGCAGTACTTC. Its protein product is CATSSGAHEQYF. The chain is built from TRBV28 and TRBJ2-7; possible D gene TRBD1, 6 bases. Germline V gene lookup returns CDR1 MDHEN and CDR2 SYDVKM. Trimming took 10 bases from V and 5 from J, leaving 15 bases between them. CDR3 size: 12 residues.

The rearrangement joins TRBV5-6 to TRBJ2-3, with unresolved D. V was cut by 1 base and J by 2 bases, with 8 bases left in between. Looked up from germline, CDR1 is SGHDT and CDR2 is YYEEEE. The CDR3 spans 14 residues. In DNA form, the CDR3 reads TGTGCCAGCAGCTTGCCGGAGTCCACAGATACGCAGTATTTT. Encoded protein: CASSLPESTDTQYF.

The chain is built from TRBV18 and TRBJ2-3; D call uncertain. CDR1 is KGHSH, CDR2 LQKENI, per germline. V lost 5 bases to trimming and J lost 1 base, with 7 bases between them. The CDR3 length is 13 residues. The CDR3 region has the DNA TGTGCCAGCTCAGTTATTGGCACAGATACGCAGTATTTT. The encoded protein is CASSVIGTDTQYF.

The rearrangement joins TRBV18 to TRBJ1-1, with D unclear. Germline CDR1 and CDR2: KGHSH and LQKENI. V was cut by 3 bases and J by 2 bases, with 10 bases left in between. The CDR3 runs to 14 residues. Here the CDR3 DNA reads TGTGCCAGCTCACCGACAACGATAAACACTGAAGCTTTCTTT. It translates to CASSPTTINTEAFF.

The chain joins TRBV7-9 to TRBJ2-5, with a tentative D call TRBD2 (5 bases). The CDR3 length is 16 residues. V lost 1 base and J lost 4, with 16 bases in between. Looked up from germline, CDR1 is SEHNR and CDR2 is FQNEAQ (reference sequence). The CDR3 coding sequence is TGTGCCAGCAGCTTAGGCTTCGGGGTTCGGACAGAGACCCAGTACTTC. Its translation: CASSLGFGVRTETQYF. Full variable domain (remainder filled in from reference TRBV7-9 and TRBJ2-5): DTGVSQNPRHKITKRGQNVTFRCDPISEHNRLYWYRQTLGQGPEFLTYFQNEAQLEKSRLLSDRFSAERPKGSFSTLEIQRTEQGDSAMYLCASSLGFGVRTETQYFGPGTRLLVL.

The CDR3 here is CASTYDRDSYNEQFF. As DNA, the CDR3 is TGTGCCAGTACTTATGACAGGGATAGCTACAATGAGCAGTTCTTC. The chain uses TRBV19 and TRBJ2-1, with 7 bases lining up with TRBD1. CDR3 length: 15 residues. With V trimmed by 7 bases and J by 3 bases, 9 bases remained unmatched. The germline gives CDR1 LNHDA, CDR2 SQIVND (reference sequence).

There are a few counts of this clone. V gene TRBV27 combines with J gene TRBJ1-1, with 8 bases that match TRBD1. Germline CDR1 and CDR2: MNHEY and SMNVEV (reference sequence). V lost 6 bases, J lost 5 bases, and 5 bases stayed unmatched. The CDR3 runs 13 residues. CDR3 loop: CASRDRVWTEAFF. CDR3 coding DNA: TGTGCCAGCAGGGACAGGGTCTGGACTGAAGCTTTCTTT.

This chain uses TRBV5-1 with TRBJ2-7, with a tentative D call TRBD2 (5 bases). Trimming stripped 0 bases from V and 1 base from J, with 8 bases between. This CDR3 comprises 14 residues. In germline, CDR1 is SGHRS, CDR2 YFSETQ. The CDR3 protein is CASSLVRDSYEQYF. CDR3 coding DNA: TGCGCCAGCAGCTTGGTGAGGGATTCCTACGAGCAGTACTTC.

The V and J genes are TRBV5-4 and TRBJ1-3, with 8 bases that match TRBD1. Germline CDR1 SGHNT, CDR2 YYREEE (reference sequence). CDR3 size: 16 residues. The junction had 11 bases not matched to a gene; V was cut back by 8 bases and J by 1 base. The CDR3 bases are TGTGCCAGTTCGCCTACAGGGGGGAGATCTGGAAACACCATATATTTT. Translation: CASSPTGGRSGNTIYF.